This passage covers 18 T cell receptor beta chains from one sample sequenced in a study of spatial heterogeneity in lung cancer. The time point here: sample taken at primary tumor resection. Whole-study findings and limits: Higher tumor mutation counts went along with higher counts of expanded intratumoral alpha and beta TCRs.

For these TCRs, the target antigens are not known. TCRdb processed the 5' RACE reads anew with MiXCR; each CDR3 protein has one entry. The sample records about 13,000 distinct CDR3 sequences, around 5.6% being singletons. The sequenced sample was lung tumor tissue, obtained at surgery. The receptor source for this set is a female donor with early-stage non-small cell lung cancer.

This clonotype was observed many times. This chain's CDR3 is CSALGDTRHNEQFF. The CDR3 nucleotides read TGCAGTGCCCTAGGGGACACAAGGCACAATGAGCAGTTCTTC. The chain couples TRBV20-1 to TRBJ2-1; D might be TRBD1 (6 bases). The CDR3 totals 14 residues. With 6 bases removed from V and 5 bases from J, the gap between germline ends came to 17 bases. Germline values: CDR1 DFQATT, CDR2 SNEGSKA (reference sequence).

By its share, this clonotype is medium-sized. The rearrangement links TRBV5-1 to TRBJ2-2; 8 nucleotides agree with TRBD1. The CDR3 loop spans 17 amino acids. CDR1 SGHRS and CDR2 YFSETQ come from the germline V gene. V lost 7 bases to trimming and J lost 0 bases; unmatched junction nucleotides: 11. The CDR3 DNA reads TGCGCCAGCGTGGGGGGTCGGGACAGGACGAACACCGGGGAGCTGTTTTTT. Its protein product is CASVGGRDRTNTGELFF.

Within the sample, this clonotype is medium-sized (0.01 to 0.1%). The chain joins TRBV18 to TRBJ2-5; the D is unclear. Between the trimmed V and J ends, which lost 0 bases and 5 bases, there was a span of 10 bases. The CDR3 spans 14 residues. Germline CDR1 KGHSH, CDR2 LQKENI. CDR3 sequence reads: CASSPPGMKETQYF. CDR3 in DNA: TGTGCCAGCTCACCACCAGGGATGAAGGAGACCCAGTACTTC.

This clonotype was seen many times. This rearrangement joins TRBV28 to TRBJ1-4, with 7 bases fitting TRBD1. The J segment lost 7 bases and the V segment lost 2 bases, leaving 7 bases of the junction unmatched. CDR1 and CDR2 (germline): MDHEN, SYDVKM. The CDR3 totals 15 residues. The CDR3 spells CASSLNRGLFEKLFF. The CDR3 region has the DNA TGTGCCAGCAGTTTAAACAGGGGTTTGTTTGAAAAACTGTTTTTT.

This clonotype was recorded many times. The genes are TRBV20-1 and TRBJ1-2, with TRBD1 matching over 9 bases. Per germline, CDR1 DFQATT and CDR2 SNEGSKA (reference sequence). CDR3 length equals 13 residues. Trimming took 6 bases from V and 1 from J; bases not matched to a gene: 3. The CDR3 sequence is CSARDRVNYGYTF. CDR3 nucleotide sequence: TGCAGTGCCAGGGACAGGGTTAACTATGGCTACACCTTC.

This clonotype was found many times. The J gene is TRBJ1-1, the V gene TRBV5-1; 11 positions match TRBD1. V lost 2 bases, J lost 4 bases, and 10 bases stayed unmatched. This CDR3 comprises 17 residues. The germline V gene has CDR1 SGHRS and CDR2 YFSETQ. The CDR3 loop is CASSFGTGGRTSTEAFF. CDR3 coding DNA: TGCGCCAGCAGCTTCGGGACAGGGGGACGCACGAGCACTGAAGCTTTCTTT.

In this sample, this clonotype turned up many times. The V call is TRBV28, the J call TRBJ1-2; D is ambiguous. The CDR3 has 15 residues. Germline V CDR1 and CDR2: MDHEN, SYDVKM. Trimming took 8 bases from V and 5 from J, leaving 21 bases between them. The CDR3 region is CASGPGGSRLYGYTF. In nucleotides, the CDR3 is TGTGCCAGCGGGCCTGGAGGAAGTCGGCTTTATGGCTACACCTTC.

This clonotype has at least ten counts. The V gene is TRBV7-2, the J gene TRBJ2-2; 13 positions agree with TRBD2. The CDR3 spans 16 residues. V dropped 1 base and J dropped 7; count of bases not matched to a gene: 3. Per germline, CDR1 SGHTA and CDR2 FQGNSA. CDR3 bases: TGTGCCAGCAGCTTAGTCCGACTAGCGGGGGGCGGGGAGCTGTTTTTT. Translating gives CASSLVRLAGGGELFF.

The table lists this clonotype with many counts. This rearrangement joins TRBV4-3 to TRBJ2-3; D is unclear. Looked up from germline, CDR1 is LGHNA and CDR2 is YSLEER. This CDR3 has 14 residues. V lost 0 bases to trimming and J lost 6 bases, with 10 bases between them. The CDR3 region is CASSQEVDPDTQYF. The CDR3 DNA is TGCGCCAGCAGCCAAGAAGTGGATCCCGATACGCAGTATTTT.

This clonotype showed up many times. V usage is TRBV4-3 and J usage is TRBJ2-2; 8 positions agree with TRBD1. CDR3 size: 13 residues. J lost 9 bases, V lost 4 bases, and 4 bases had no gene match. Germline values: CDR1 LGHNA, CDR2 YSLEER. CDR3 loop: CASSPRQGWELFF. CDR3 nucleotides: TGCGCCAGCAGCCCGCGACAGGGGTGGGAGCTGTTTTTT.

This clonotype was recorded at least ten times. This chain uses TRBV27 with TRBJ1-6; the D gene is possibly TRBD1 (5 bases). CDR3 length: 14 residues. The V end was cut by 3 bases, the J end by 6 bases, with 9 bases between. Looked up from germline, CDR1 is MNHEY and CDR2 is SMNVEV (reference sequence). This CDR3 reads CASSFRGSNSPLHF. DNA for the CDR3: TGTGCCAGCAGTTTTCGGGGGAGTAATTCACCCCTCCACTTT.

This clonotype was counted at least ten times. V and J are TRBV3-1 and TRBJ1-5, with D possibly matching TRBD1 (5 bases). The V end was cut by 0 bases, the J end by 6 bases, with 18 bases between. This CDR3 is built from 17 residues. Germline assignment: CDR1 LGHDT and CDR2 YNNKEL (reference sequence). The CDR3 coding sequence is TGTGCCAGCAGCCAAGAAACCGTTCAGGGATCCTCTCAGCCCCAGCATTTT. Protein: CASSQETVQGSSQPQHF.

The table lists this clonotype with many counts. V is TRBV7-2 and J is TRBJ2-3; maybe TRBD2 (6 bases). This CDR3 region has 15 residues. V was clipped by 5 bases and J by 3 bases, with 15 bases between them. CDR1 and CDR2 (germline): SGHTA, FQGNSA. For the CDR3, the DNA is TGTGCCAGCAGCCTTAGGGGAGGCGGAACAGATACGCAGTATTTT. Its translation is CASSLRGGGTDTQYF.

Many counts were recorded for this clonotype. The V and J genes are TRBV7-2 and TRBJ2-5, with TRBD2 as a possible D gene (6 bases). The V gene's germline CDR1 is SGHTA and CDR2 FQGNSA. Trimming left V 5 bases short and J 5 bases short, with 15 bases between. This CDR3 has 14 residues. The CDR3 bases are TGTGCCAGCAGCCCATGGGGGGTACTGGAGACCCAGTACTTC. Translation gives CASSPWGVLETQYF.

This clonotype was recorded many times. This chain uses TRBV6-5 with TRBJ1-2; 7 nucleotides align to TRBD1. There are 14 residues in the CDR3. The junction had 12 bases not matched to a gene; V was cut back by 6 bases and J by 8 bases. Germline V gene lookup returns CDR1 MNHEY and CDR2 SVGAGI. The CDR3 nucleotides read TGTGCCAGCAGCCGAATCCACAGGGGAGGCGGCTACACCTTC. Its translation: CASSRIHRGGGYTF.

This clonotype was recorded at least ten times. The chain combines TRBV7-2 with TRBJ1-3; unclear D gene. There are 13 residues in the CDR3. Trimming took off 2 bases at V and 1 base at J, with 3 bases between the two ends. Germline loops: CDR1 SGHTA, CDR2 FQGNSA. CDR3 loop: CASSLKSGNTIYF. In nucleotides, the CDR3 is TGTGCCAGCAGCTTAAAATCTGGAAACACCATATATTTT.

This clonotype has at least ten counts. The chain carries TRBV21-1 and TRBJ2-2; the table's TRBD1 call for D was not verified on the DNA. TRBV21-1 is tagged as a pseudogene. The CDR3 totals 16 residues. In nucleotides, the CDR3 is TGTGCCAGCAGCCAAATGGGACAGGGTGGCACCGGGGAGCTGTTTTTT. It yields the protein CASSQMGQGGTGELFF.

V and J are TRBV7-2 and TRBJ1-5; tentatively, D is TRBD1 (5 bases). The ends were cut back, 5 bases at V and 5 bases at J, with 10 bases in the middle. CDR1 is SGHTA and CDR2 is FQGNSA in the germline V gene. CDR3 length: 13 amino acids. CDR3 amino acids: CASSQGTYQPQHF. CDR3 DNA: TGTGCCAGCAGCCAAGGGACTTATCAGCCCCAGCATTTT.